This T cell receptor beta chain was retrieved from a study of post-analysis software for immune sequencing data (dated by TCRdb to between 2015 and 2017). About the investigation overall: The recorded disease courses included relapsing-remitting, secondary progressive and progressive-relapsing multiple sclerosis, and some patients had no subtype annotation. Patient repertoires were compared against 11 previously published healthy control repertoires from donors aged about 6 to 27 years. A subset of samples was prepared in parallel using single-end sample barcoding, then pooled and co-amplified after Illumina adapter ligation. General findings and caveats noted by the study authors: The multiple sclerosis patient group was slightly younger than the control group. Direct clustering with F measure showed strong co-clustering of samples prepared in the same batch, prompting a batch-effect correction. Normalized Chao1 diversity was significantly lower in multiple sclerosis patients than controls, suggesting substantial peripheral T-cell clonal expansion. Significantly higher frequencies in patients than in controls were found for about five TRBV segments, including TRBV5-6, TRBV5-1 and TRBV20-1.

To demonstrate the VDJtools post-analysis software, the study profiled TCR beta repertoires from the peripheral blood of about 13 young patients with multiple sclerosis. The patients with multiple sclerosis were children and adolescents between roughly 6 and 17 years of age. CDR3 length: 15 amino acids, cysteine to phenylalanine. Just the 45-base CDR3 DNA is kept, in frame starting at base 1. V and J lose 5 bases and 1 base, and a span of 14 bases separates them. As encoded in the germline V gene (reference sequence), CDR1 is SEHNR while CDR2 is FQNEAQ. Library method: PCR. Sequencing used an Illumina HiSeq 2500. Unique molecular identifiers were incorporated into TCR beta cDNA libraries to reduce PCR and sequencing biases. Roughly 0.5 million cDNA molecules were obtained per 1 to 10 million input T cells, so each molecule approximated one T cell. Patient libraries were prepared and sequenced with the same protocol used for the earlier healthy control dataset. Samples belonging to the same batch were prepared together, multiplexed and sequenced on a shared HiSeq lane. The original pipeline was this. Raw barcoded reads were processed with MIGEC, and single-read molecular identifier groups were discarded before consensus assembly and CDR3 extraction. VDJtools was used for post-analysis of the clonotype tables, and diversity was normalized by down-sampling every dataset to the size of the smallest sample. To correct batch-related cross-sample contamination, repertoire overlap clustering matched CDR3 amino acid sequences but not nucleotide sequences. The raw public data were reprocessed by TCRdb itself: fastp quality trimming at Q25, MiXCR clonotype calling, in-frame beta chains only. CDR3 protein duplicates are merged, each entry listing the most common genes and DNA. TCRdb, not the original authors, processed these V and J calls. The sample table shows about 400,000 distinct CDR3 sequences, and roughly 36% are seen once. Roughly an eighth of the sample belongs to the ten largest clones.

Comment on this clonotype: It has no known antigen specificity. Within one base of it there is no much larger clone, and no base qualities were kept.

This receptor chain uses TRBV7-9 and TRBJ1-1, with the D gene uncertain. The sample taken for sequencing was blood. The receptor comes from a girl between 5 and 17 years old with multiple sclerosis. CDR3 sequence: CASSPPGPRNTEAFF. In nucleotide form, the sequence is TGTGCCAGCAGCCCCCCGGGCCCCAGGAACACTGAAGCTTTCTTT.